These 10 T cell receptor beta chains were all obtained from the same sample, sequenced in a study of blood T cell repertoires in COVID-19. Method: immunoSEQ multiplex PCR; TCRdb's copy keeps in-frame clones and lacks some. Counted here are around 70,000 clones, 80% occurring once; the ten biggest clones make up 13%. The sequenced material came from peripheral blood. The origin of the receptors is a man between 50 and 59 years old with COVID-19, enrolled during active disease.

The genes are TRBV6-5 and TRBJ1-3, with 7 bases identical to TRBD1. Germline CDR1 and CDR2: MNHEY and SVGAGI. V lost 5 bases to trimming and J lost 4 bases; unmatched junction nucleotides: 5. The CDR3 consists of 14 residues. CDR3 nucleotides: TGTGCCAGCAGTCCCGGGACAGTCGGAAACACCATATATTTT. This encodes CASSPGTVGNTIYF.

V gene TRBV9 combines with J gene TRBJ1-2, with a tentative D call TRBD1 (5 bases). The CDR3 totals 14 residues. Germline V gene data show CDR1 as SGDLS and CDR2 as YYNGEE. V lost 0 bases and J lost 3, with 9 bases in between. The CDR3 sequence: CASSVGTGYYGYTF. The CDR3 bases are TGTGCCAGCAGCGTAGGTACAGGTTACTATGGCTACACCTTC.

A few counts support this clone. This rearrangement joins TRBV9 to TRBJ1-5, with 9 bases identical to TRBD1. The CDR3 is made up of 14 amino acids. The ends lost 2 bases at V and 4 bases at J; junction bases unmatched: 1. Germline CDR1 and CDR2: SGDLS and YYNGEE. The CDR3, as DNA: TGTGCCAGCAGCGTGACAGGGGGGAATCAGCCCCAGCATTTT. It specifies CASSVTGGNQPQHF.

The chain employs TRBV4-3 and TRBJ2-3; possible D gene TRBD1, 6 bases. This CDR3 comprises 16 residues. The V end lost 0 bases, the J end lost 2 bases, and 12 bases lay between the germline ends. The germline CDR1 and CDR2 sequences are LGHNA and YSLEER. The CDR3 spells CASSQDLDRVTDTQYF. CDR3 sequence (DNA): TGCGCCAGCAGCCAAGATCTGGACAGAGTCACAGATACGCAGTATTTT.

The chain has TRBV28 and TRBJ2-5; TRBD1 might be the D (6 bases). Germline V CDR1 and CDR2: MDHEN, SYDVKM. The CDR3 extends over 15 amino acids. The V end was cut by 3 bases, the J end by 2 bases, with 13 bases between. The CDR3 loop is CASSFLTQGQETQYF. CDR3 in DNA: TGTGCCAGCAGTTTCCTAACACAGGGACAAGAGACCCAGTACTTC.

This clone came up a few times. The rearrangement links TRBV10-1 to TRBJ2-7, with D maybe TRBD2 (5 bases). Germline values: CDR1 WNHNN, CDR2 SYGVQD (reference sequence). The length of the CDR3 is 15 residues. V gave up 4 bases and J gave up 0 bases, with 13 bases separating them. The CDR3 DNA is TGCGCCAGCAGTGCTTACGGTGGGAGCTCCTACGAGCAGTACTTC. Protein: CASSAYGGSSYEQYF.

Here the CDR3 DNA reads TGTGCCAGCAGTGACTCTTCGGGAGTAACCGGGGAGCTGTTTTTT. It translates to CASSDSSGVTGELFF. The chain employs TRBV6-4 and TRBJ2-2, with D possibly matching TRBD2 (6 bases). CDR1 is MRHNA, CDR2 SNTAGT, per germline. The CDR3 covers 15 residues. V lost 0 bases to trimming and J lost 5 bases, with 10 bases between them.

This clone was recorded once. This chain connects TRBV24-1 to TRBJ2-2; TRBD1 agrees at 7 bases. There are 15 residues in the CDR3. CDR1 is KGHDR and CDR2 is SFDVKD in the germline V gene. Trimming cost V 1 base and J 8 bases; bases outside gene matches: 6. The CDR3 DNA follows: TGTGCCACCAGTGATTTCCTAGGGGGCGGGGGGGAGCTGTTTTTT. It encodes CATSDFLGGGGELFF.

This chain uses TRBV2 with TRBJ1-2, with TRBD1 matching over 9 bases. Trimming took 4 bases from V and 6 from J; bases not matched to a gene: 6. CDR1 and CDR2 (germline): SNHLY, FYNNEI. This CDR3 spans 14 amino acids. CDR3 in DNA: TGTGCCAGCAGTGTATCTGGACAGGGGCATGGCTACACCTTC. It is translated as CASSVSGQGHGYTF. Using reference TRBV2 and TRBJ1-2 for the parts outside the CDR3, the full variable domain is EPEVTQTPSHQVTQMGQEVILRCVPISNHLYFYWYRQILGQKVEFLVSFYNNEISEKSEIFDDQFSVERPDGSNFTLKIRSTKLEDSAMYFCASSVSGQGHGYTFGSGTRLTVV.

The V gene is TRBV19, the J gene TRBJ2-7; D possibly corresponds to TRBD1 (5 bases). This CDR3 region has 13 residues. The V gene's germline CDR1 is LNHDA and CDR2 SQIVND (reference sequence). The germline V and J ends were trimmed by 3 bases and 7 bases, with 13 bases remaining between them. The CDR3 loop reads CASSINRIQEQYF. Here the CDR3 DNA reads TGTGCCAGTAGTATCAACAGGATCCAGGAGCAGTACTTC.